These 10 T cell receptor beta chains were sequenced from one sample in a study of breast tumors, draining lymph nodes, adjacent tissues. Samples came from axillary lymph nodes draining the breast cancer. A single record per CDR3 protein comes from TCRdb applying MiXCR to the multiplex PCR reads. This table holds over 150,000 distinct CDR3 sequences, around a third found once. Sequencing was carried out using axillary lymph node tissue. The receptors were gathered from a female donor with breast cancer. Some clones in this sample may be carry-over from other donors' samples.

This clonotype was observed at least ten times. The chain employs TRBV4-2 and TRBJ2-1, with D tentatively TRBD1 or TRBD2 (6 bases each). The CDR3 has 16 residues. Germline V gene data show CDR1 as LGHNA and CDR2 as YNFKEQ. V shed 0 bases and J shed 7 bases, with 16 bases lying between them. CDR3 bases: TGTGCCAGCAGCCAAGATTCCGGGGGCAGACGGAATGAGCAGTTCTTC. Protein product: CASSQDSGGRRNEQFF.

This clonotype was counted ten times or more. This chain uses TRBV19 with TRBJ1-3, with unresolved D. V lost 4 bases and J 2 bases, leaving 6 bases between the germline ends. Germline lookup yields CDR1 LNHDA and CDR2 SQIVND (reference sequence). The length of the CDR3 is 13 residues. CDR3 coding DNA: TGTGCCAGTAGTAGTATTACTGGAAACACCATATATTTT. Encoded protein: CASSSITGNTIYF.

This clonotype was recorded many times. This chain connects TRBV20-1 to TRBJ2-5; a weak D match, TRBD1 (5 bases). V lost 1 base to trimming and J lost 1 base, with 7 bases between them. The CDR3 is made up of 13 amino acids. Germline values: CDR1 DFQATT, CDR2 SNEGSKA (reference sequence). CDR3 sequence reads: CSARVQGQETQYF. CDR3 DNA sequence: TGCAGTGCTAGAGTTCAGGGCCAAGAGACCCAGTACTTC.

The CDR3, as DNA: TGTGCCAGCAGCCCCCGGGACAGGGGTTCAGATACGCAGTATTTT. This sequence encodes CASSPRDRGSDTQYF. The chain couples TRBV9 to TRBJ2-3; 10 bases agree with TRBD1. This CDR3 comprises 15 residues. Germline trimming cut 4 bases from V and 4 bases from J; bases unmatched to any gene: 6. From germline, CDR1 is SGDLS and CDR2 YYNGEE.

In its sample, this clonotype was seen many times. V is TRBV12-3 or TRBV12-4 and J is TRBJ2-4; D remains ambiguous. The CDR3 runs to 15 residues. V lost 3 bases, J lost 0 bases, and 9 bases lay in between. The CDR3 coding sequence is TGTGCCAGCAGTTTCGCGGATTTAGCCAAAAACATTCAGTACTTC. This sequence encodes CASSFADLAKNIQYF.

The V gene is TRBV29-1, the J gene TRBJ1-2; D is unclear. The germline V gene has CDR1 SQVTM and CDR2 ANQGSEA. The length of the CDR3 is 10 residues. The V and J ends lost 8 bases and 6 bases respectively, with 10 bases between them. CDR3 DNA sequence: TGCAGCCCGGAGGAGCATGGCTACACCTTC. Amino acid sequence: CSPEEHGYTF.

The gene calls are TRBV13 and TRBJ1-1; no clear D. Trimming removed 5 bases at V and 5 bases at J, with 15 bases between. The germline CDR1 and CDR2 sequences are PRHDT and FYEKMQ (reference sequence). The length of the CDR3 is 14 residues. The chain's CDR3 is CASSHKETKTEAFF. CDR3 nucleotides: TGTGCCAGCAGCCATAAGGAGACGAAAACTGAAGCTTTCTTT.

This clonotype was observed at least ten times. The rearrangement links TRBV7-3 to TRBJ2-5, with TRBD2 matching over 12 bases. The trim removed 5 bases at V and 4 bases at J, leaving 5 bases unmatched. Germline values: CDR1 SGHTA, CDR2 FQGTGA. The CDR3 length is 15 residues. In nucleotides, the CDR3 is TGTGCCAGCAGCAACCTAGCGGGGGGGCGAGAGACCCAGTACTTC. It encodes CASSNLAGGRETQYF.

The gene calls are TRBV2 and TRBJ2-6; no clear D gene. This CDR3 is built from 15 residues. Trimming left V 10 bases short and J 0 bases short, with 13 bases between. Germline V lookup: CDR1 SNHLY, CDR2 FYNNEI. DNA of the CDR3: TGTGCCACCTCCGACCTGGGCTCTGGGGCCAACGTCCTGACTTTC. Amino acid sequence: CATSDLGSGANVLTF. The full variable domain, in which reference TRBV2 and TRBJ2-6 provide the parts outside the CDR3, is EPEVTQTPSHQVTQMGQEVILRCVPISNHLYFYWYRQILGQKVEFLVSFYNNEISEKSEIFDDQFSVERPDGSNFTLKIRSTKLEDSAMYFCATSDLGSGANVLTFGAGSRLTVL.

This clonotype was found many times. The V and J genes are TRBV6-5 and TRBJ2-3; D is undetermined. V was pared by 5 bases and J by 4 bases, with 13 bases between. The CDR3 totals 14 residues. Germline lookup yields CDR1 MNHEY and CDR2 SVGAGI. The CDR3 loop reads CASSPVSRADTQYF. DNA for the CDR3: TGTGCCAGCAGTCCCGTCTCCCGGGCAGATACGCAGTATTTT.